This TCR beta chain was identified in a study of T cell responses to AZD1222 COVID-19 vaccine. Repertoires were generated with immunoSEQ multiplex PCR, while TCRdb's copy carries only in-frame clones and drops some. The table includes about 110,000 clones, 70% to 90% detected once. The CDR3 spans 13 residues. J gave up 4 bases and V 8 bases, and 4 bases lay outside the gene matches. Germline V gives CDR1 LNHDA, CDR2 SQIVND (reference sequence). V and J are TRBV19 and TRBJ1-5; 8 nucleotides align to TRBD1. The input for sequencing was peripheral blood, taken on day 0 of AZD1222 vaccination. This receptor was obtained from an adult in good health. The CDR3 loop reads CASGDRRNQPQHF. As DNA, the CDR3 is TGTGCCAGTGGGGACAGGAGAAATCAGCCCCAGCATTTT.